The rows below give T cell receptor beta chains drawn from one sample of a study of T cell clones after liver transplantation. The method was immunoSEQ multiplex PCR; TCRdb's version includes in-frame clones alone and lacks a portion of them. The sample yields 55,000 or so clones, roughly two thirds seen once. The input for sequencing was CD4+ T cells from blood, taken before liver transplant. These receptors came from a human donor who received a liver transplant. CDR3s include the opening cysteine and the closing phenylalanine or tryptophan. A D gene is named only where the DNA matches it firmly. A clone size is listed for some rows: how often the clone was seen (once, few, many), or a class if it is expanded.

D	V	J	size	CDR3	DNA
-	TRBV28	TRBJ1-1	-	CASSLTRGSKAFF	TGTGCCAGCAGTTTAACCAGGGGCTCTAAAGCTTTCTTT
-	TRBV6-1	TRBJ2-3	-	CASSEAGGLGTQYF	TGTGCCAGCAGTGAAGCGGGGGGGCTTGGCACGCAGTATTTT
TRBD1	TRBV19	TRBJ2-1	-	CASSPDRVEFGEQFF	TGTGCCAGTAGTCCTGACAGGGTCGAGTTCGGTGAGCAGTTCTTC
TRBD1	TRBV5-1	TRBJ2-1	-	CASLLTGGSYNEQFF	TGCGCCAGCTTATTGACAGGGGGCTCCTACAATGAGCAGTTCTTC
TRBD1	TRBV10-1	TRBJ2-7	-	CASSARDRATYEQYF	TGCGCCAGCAGTGCCCGGGACAGGGCAACCTACGAGCAGTACTTC
TRBD1	TRBV19	TRBJ2-3	-	CASSTIGVGQGATDTQYF	TGTGCCAGTAGTACTATAGGGGTTGGACAGGGGGCAACAGATACGCAGTATTTT
-	TRBV19	TRBJ1-5	once	CASKRGDDQPQHF	TGTGCCAGTAAGCGGGGCGACGATCAGCCCCAGCATTTT
-	TRBV7-9	TRBJ1-1	-	CASSPWTEDTEAFF	TGTGCCAGCAGCCCATGGACAGAAGACACTGAAGCTTTCTTT
-	TRBV5-5	TRBJ2-3	-	CASSLAKSGTWNTDTQYF	TGTGCCAGCAGCTTGGCCAAAAGTGGGACATGGAACACAGATACGCAGTATTTT
TRBD1	TRBV2	TRBJ1-6	-	CASRVTGENSPLHF	TGTGCCAGCAGGGTGACAGGGGAAAATTCACCCCTCCACTTT
-	TRBV25-1	TRBJ2-2	once	CASSALSDTGELFF	TGTGCCAGCAGTGCCCTATCGGACACCGGGGAGCTGTTTTTT
-	TRBV7-9	TRBJ2-7	many	CASSSVRDEQYF	TGTGCCAGCAGCTCGGTCCGCGACGAGCAGTACTTC
-	TRBV6-5	TRBJ1-1	-	CASSYGGTEAFF	TGTGCCAGCAGTTACGGAGGCACTGAAGCTTTCTTT
TRBD1	TRBV27	TRBJ1-2	-	CASSLSGQGAGGYTF	TGTGCCAGCAGTTTATCTGGACAGGGAGCAGGTGGCTACACCTTC
-	TRBV10-3	TRBJ2-3	-	CAIRTGTQGTDTQYF	TGTGCCATCAGGACGGGAACGCAGGGCACAGATACGCAGTATTTT
TRBD2	TRBV6-5	TRBJ2-7	-	CASSRSGASYEQYF	TGTGCCAGCAGCCGTAGCGGGGCTTCCTACGAGCAGTACTTC
TRBD2	TRBV2	TRBJ2-7	-	CASSVRAGGAYEQYF	TGTGCCAGCAGTGTACGGGCGGGGGGCGCGTACGAGCAGTACTTC
-	TRBV29-1	TRBJ1-5	-	CSVAGTNSNQPQHF	TGCAGCGTTGCCGGGACAAATAGCAATCAGCCCCAGCATTTT
-	TRBV18	TRBJ1-1	-	CASSPWGEMNTEAFF	TGTGCCAGCTCACCCTGGGGGGAGATGAACACTGAAGCTTTCTTT
-	TRBV19	TRBJ2-3	-	CASRPGYSTDTQYF	TGTGCCAGTAGACCGGGGTATTCCACAGATACGCAGTATTTT
-	TRBV7-2	TRBJ2-6	-	CASSLHASSGANVLTF	TGTGCCAGCAGCCTTCATGCGAGCTCTGGGGCCAACGTCCTGACTTTC
-	TRBV5-1	TRBJ2-7	-	CASSLQGAQGSYEQYF	TGCGCCAGCAGCTTGCAGGGTGCCCAGGGCTCCTACGAGCAGTACTTC
TRBD1	TRBV18	TRBJ2-1	-	CASSPYSGQSYNEQFF	TGTGCCAGCTCACCGTACTCGGGACAGTCCTACAATGAGCAGTTCTTC
-	TRBV5-6	TRBJ2-5	once	CASSLEAGAGTQYF	TGTGCCAGCAGCTTGGAGGCAGGCGCAGGGACCCAGTACTTC
TRBD1	TRBV18	TRBJ2-2	-	CASSLDRAPNTGELFF	TGTGCCAGCTCTCTGGACAGGGCCCCGAACACCGGGGAGCTGTTTTTT
TRBD2	TRBV5-1	TRBJ2-2	-	CASSTSGENTGELFF	TGCGCCAGCAGCACCAGCGGGGAGAACACCGGGGAGCTGTTTTTT
TRBD1	TRBV19	TRBJ2-4	-	CASSIGTGAELAKNIQYF	TGTGCCAGTAGTATAGGGACAGGGGCCGAACTAGCCAAAAACATTCAGTACTTC
-	TRBV10-3	TRBJ2-7	-	CAISTGTDYEQYF	TGTGCCATCAGCACCGGGACTGATTACGAGCAGTACTTC
-	TRBV6-5	TRBJ2-1	-	CASSYGRENEQFF	TGTGCCAGCAGTTACGGCAGGGAAAATGAGCAGTTCTTC
-	TRBV2	TRBJ2-4	-	CASSLTGQENIQYF	TGTGCCAGCAGCCTCACAGGGCAGGAAAACATTCAGTACTTC
TRBD1	TRBV5-1	TRBJ1-1	-	CASSQEGQALEAFF	TGCGCCAGCAGCCAAGAGGGACAGGCACTTGAAGCTTTCTTT
-	TRBV2	TRBJ1-1	-	CASSLTARTALNMNTEAFF	TGTGCCAGCAGTCTAACCGCGCGGACAGCCCTTAACATGAACACTGAAGCTTTCTTT
TRBD2	TRBV10-3	TRBJ2-7	-	CATATSGGEKQYF	TGTGCCACAGCTACCAGCGGGGGGGAAAAGCAGTACTTC
TRBD1	TRBV4-1	TRBJ1-2	few	CASSPGQDGRGYTF	TGCGCCAGCAGCCCCGGACAGGATGGACGAGGCTACACCTTC
TRBD2	TRBV15	TRBJ2-1	-	CATSRAGLAGSGDNEQFF	TGTGCCACCAGCAGAGCTGGACTAGCGGGGTCGGGGGACAATGAGCAGTTCTTC
TRBD1	TRBV5-4	TRBJ2-7	-	CASSYPGQGAYEQYF	TGTGCCAGCAGCTATCCGGGACAGGGGGCCTACGAGCAGTACTTC
TRBD2	TRBV5-1	TRBJ2-7	-	CASSPGTSVFSYEQYF	TGCGCCAGCAGCCCGGGGACTAGCGTTTTTTCCTACGAGCAGTACTTC
TRBD1	TRBV5-1	TRBJ2-7	-	CASSLMTGAGEQYF	TGCGCCAGCAGCCTAATGACAGGGGCAGGAGAGCAGTACTTC